This passage covers 31 T cell receptor beta chains from one sample sequenced in a study of a mutant IDH1 vaccine in newly diagnosed glioma. These receptors have no known antigen. The repertoire was sequenced with immunoSEQ multiplex PCR; TCRdb's copy has only in-frame clones and lacks some. The sample consists of tens of thousands of clones, over 75% of them appearing once. Noted time point: week 5, during vaccination. Mutant IDH1 20-mer peptide, at 300 ug, made up each vaccine dose, with topical imiquimod. The sample consisted of PBMCs, taken from a glioma patient whose treatment included an IDH1 peptide vaccine. These receptor sequences come from a woman between 50 and 59 years old with glioma.

Only one count was recorded for this clone. The CDR3 DNA follows: TGCAGTGCCACCGCGTTCAATGAGCAGTTCTTC. It translates to CSATAFNEQFF. The chain has TRBV20-1 and TRBJ2-1; D is ambiguous. In germline, CDR1 is DFQATT, CDR2 SNEGSKA (reference sequence). Deletions cut 6 bases from V and 6 bases from J, with 9 bases between. The length of the CDR3 is 11 residues.

This chain uses TRBV7-2 with TRBJ1-2; possible D gene TRBD1, 5 bases. V gave up 3 bases and J gave up 6 bases, with 11 bases separating them. The CDR3 length is 13 residues. Germline V gene lookup returns CDR1 SGHTA and CDR2 FQGNSA. The DNA for the CDR3 is TGTGCCAGCAGCTTTGCCAGGGATGATGGCTACACCTTC. Protein: CASSFARDDGYTF.

The chain has TRBV11-2 and TRBJ2-5; 10 bases line up with TRBD2. The closer fit of TRBJ2-7 to the DNA end suggests the J call may be wrong. Germline assignment: CDR1 SGHAT and CDR2 FQNNGV. This CDR3 is 16 amino acids long. CDR3 bases: TGTGCCAGCACCGAGCGGGGGGGGTTTTACCTTTACGAGCAGTACTTC. Residues: CASTERGGFYLYEQYF.

The chain has TRBV4-2 and TRBJ2-1, with D unclear. This CDR3 comprises 15 residues. The germline CDR1 and CDR2 sequences are LGHNA and YNFKEQ. The ends were cut back, 1 base at V and 0 bases at J, with 7 bases in the middle. The CDR3 protein is CASSQGAYSYNEQFF. The CDR3 nucleotides read TGTGCCAGCAGCCAAGGCGCGTACTCCTACAATGAGCAGTTCTTC.

The V and J genes are TRBV28 and TRBJ2-7, with a tentative D call TRBD2 (6 bases). The V end was cut by 1 base, the J end by 3 bases, with 10 bases between. The CDR3 extends over 14 amino acids. Germline V CDR1 and CDR2: MDHEN, SYDVKM. In nucleotides, the CDR3 is TGTGCCAGCAGTTTATATCAGGGAGGCTACGAGCAGTACTTC. Protein product: CASSLYQGGYEQYF.

The chain carries TRBV28 and TRBJ2-7; D is ambiguous. V lost 2 bases, J lost 3 bases, and 17 bases lay in between. CDR1 and CDR2 (germline): MDHEN, SYDVKM. This CDR3 contains 16 residues. Here the CDR3 DNA reads TGTGCCAGCAGTTTACCCCACTCAGGAAGTCTCTACGAGCAGTACTTC. Translated: CASSLPHSGSLYEQYF.

The chain joins TRBV30 to TRBJ2-7; D may be TRBD1 (6 bases). The CDR3 totals 14 residues. Germline V gene data show CDR1 as GTSNPN and CDR2 as SVGIG (reference sequence). Trimming shortened V by 1 base and J by 0 bases, and 10 bases separated the two germline ends. The CDR3 loop reads CAWSGDIDSYEQYF. In nucleotides, the CDR3 is TGTGCCTGGAGTGGGGACATCGACTCCTACGAGCAGTACTTC.

This clone was seen a few times. This chain links TRBV9 with TRBJ2-2, with D perhaps matching TRBD1 (5 bases). V dropped 0 bases and J dropped 2 bases, with 8 bases sitting between them. The CDR3 loop spans 15 amino acids. Germline CDR1 and CDR2: SGDLS and YYNGEE. The CDR3 sequence is CASSVGGQNTGELFF. The CDR3 DNA is TGTGCCAGCAGCGTAGGAGGACAAAACACCGGGGAGCTGTTTTTT. Supplemented by reference TRBV9 and TRBJ2-2, the full variable domain reads DSGVTQTPKHLITATGQRVTLRCSPRSGDLSVYWYQQSLDQGLQFLIQYYNGEERAKGNILERFSAQQFPDLHSELNLSSLELGDSALYFCASSVGGQNTGELFFGEGSRLTVL.

A word on this clone: One junction end disagrees with the germline gene, perhaps due to a read error. This rearrangement joins TRBV7-7 to TRBJ2-2; no clear D. This CDR3 spans 16 amino acids. CDR1 and CDR2 (germline): SSHAT, FNYEAQ (reference sequence). CDR3 region: CASSLVGGANTGELFF. CDR3 DNA sequence: TGTGCTAGCAGCTTAGTAGGCGGAGCGAACACCGGGGAGCTGTTTTTT.

The V call is TRBV9, the J call TRBJ2-5; 8 bases align to TRBD2. The CDR3 covers 18 residues. From germline, CDR1 is SGDLS and CDR2 YYNGEE. V was clipped by 0 bases and J by 5 bases; unmatched bases: 15. This CDR3 reads CASSVGPFGTSGGETQYF. The CDR3 bases are TGTGCCAGCAGCGTAGGACCCTTTGGGACATCGGGAGGGGAGACCCAGTACTTC.

This clone came up a few times. This chain connects TRBV7-9 to TRBJ1-1; D is perhaps TRBD1 (5 bases). The CDR3 covers 13 residues. CDR1 SEHNR and CDR2 FQNEAQ come from the germline V gene (reference sequence). The V end was cut by 5 bases, the J end by 1 base, with 8 bases between. This chain's CDR3 is CASSQGANTEAFF. The CDR3 DNA is TGTGCCAGCAGCCAAGGGGCGAACACTGAAGCTTTCTTT.

The chain links TRBV27 to TRBJ2-2, with 8 nucleotides matching TRBD1. There are 14 residues in the CDR3. The junction had 3 bases not matched to a gene; V was cut back by 5 bases and J by 4 bases. Germline V gene sequence: CDR1 MNHEY, CDR2 SMNVEV (reference sequence). CDR3: CASSDRGSTGELFF. The CDR3 DNA is TGTGCCAGCAGTGACAGGGGTAGCACCGGGGAGCTGTTTTTT.

The chain is built from TRBV6-6 and TRBJ1-1, with D hard to call. The V gene's germline CDR1 is MNHNY and CDR2 SVGAGI (reference sequence). The CDR3 totals 14 residues. The germline V and J ends were trimmed by 2 bases and 5 bases, with 12 bases remaining between them. The CDR3 DNA reads as TGTGCCAGCAGTTACGAGGGCTCCAGGACTGAAGCTTTCTTT. This encodes CASSYEGSRTEAFF.

J is TRBJ2-1 and V is TRBV5-6; TRBD2 matches at 7 bases. Germline CDR1 is SGHDT and CDR2 is YYEEEE. This CDR3 contains 14 residues. The junction had 5 bases not matched to a gene; V was cut back by 1 base and J by 7 bases. For the CDR3, the DNA is TGTGCCAGCAGCTTGATGGCGGGAGTAAATGAGCAGTTCTTC. Translation gives CASSLMAGVNEQFF.

The chain is built from TRBV27 and TRBJ2-3, with 8 bases aligning to TRBD2. The CDR3 has 16 residues. With V trimmed by 5 bases and J by 5 bases, 12 bases remained unmatched. CDR1 is MNHEY and CDR2 is SMNVEV in the germline V gene (reference sequence). CDR3 nucleotides: TGTGCCAGCAGTCCTGAGGGAGGCGGGAGGCAAGATACGCAGTATTTT. Its protein product is CASSPEGGGRQDTQYF.

The V call is TRBV5-1, the J call TRBJ2-5; 7 bases map to TRBD1. Germline loops: CDR1 SGHRS, CDR2 YFSETQ. The CDR3 is made up of 14 amino acids. With V trimmed by 0 bases and J by 5 bases, 4 bases remained unmatched. The CDR3 reads CASSLEGGGETQYF. The CDR3, as DNA: TGCGCCAGCAGCTTGGAAGGGGGCGGCGAGACCCAGTACTTC.

This chain links TRBV5-1 with TRBJ2-1; TRBD1 agrees at 7 bases. Germline values: CDR1 SGHRS, CDR2 YFSETQ. J gave up 0 bases and V 3 bases, and 3 bases lay outside the gene matches. The CDR3 loop spans 15 amino acids. The CDR3 region has the DNA TGCGCCAGCAGCTCGGGACAGAACTCCTACAATGAGCAGTTCTTC. Protein: CASSSGQNSYNEQFF.

The chain has TRBV28 and TRBJ2-3, with D hard to call. V dropped 4 bases and J dropped 2 bases, with 19 bases sitting between them. The germline CDR1 and CDR2 sequences are MDHEN and SYDVKM. The CDR3 spans 17 residues. This CDR3 is CASSSPLAGPLTDTQYF. The CDR3 DNA reads as TGTGCCAGCAGTTCCCCTCTGGCTGGGCCCCTCACAGATACGCAGTATTTT.

This chain links TRBV10-1 with TRBJ2-1, with a tentative D call TRBD1 (5 bases). The length of the CDR3 is 14 residues. Trimming cost V 3 bases and J 4 bases, with 10 bases left between them. Germline V gene lookup returns CDR1 WNHNN and CDR2 SYGVQD (reference sequence). DNA for the CDR3: TGCGCCAGCAGTGAAAGACAGACGTACAATGAGCAGTTCTTC. Its translation: CASSERQTYNEQFF.

Worth noting for this clone: The sample holds other DNA sequences that translate to the same CDR3. The genes are TRBV10-2 and TRBJ2-2, with 7 nucleotides matching TRBD2. The CDR3 consists of 14 residues. Germline lookup yields CDR1 WSHSY and CDR2 SAAADI. Trimming cost V 8 bases and J 8 bases; bases outside gene matches: 11. The CDR3 sequence: CASDQGLESGELFF. In DNA form, the CDR3 reads TGCGCCAGCGACCAAGGACTAGAGTCTGGGGAGCTGTTTTTT.

The chain carries TRBV5-4 and TRBJ2-7; 7 positions agree with TRBD2. The V segment lost 2 bases and the J segment 1 base; nucleotides outside the gene matches: 3. This CDR3 is built from 14 residues. Germline CDR1 reads SGHNT; CDR2 reads YYREEE (reference sequence). CDR3 coding DNA: TGTGCCAGCAGCTTTAGCGGGCCGTCCTACGAGCAGTACTTC. It yields the protein CASSFSGPSYEQYF.

This clone was found once. The V call is TRBV5-1, the J call TRBJ1-3; 8 nucleotides agree with TRBD1. The germline gives CDR1 SGHRS, CDR2 YFSETQ. Trimming removed 4 bases from V and 2 bases from J; junction bases left unmatched: 5. The CDR3 is made up of 15 amino acids. The CDR3 reads CASSLDRVAGNTIYF. In nucleotides, the CDR3 is TGCGCCAGCAGCCTGGACAGGGTGGCTGGAAACACCATATATTTT.

The chain has TRBV10-2 and TRBJ2-7, with 14 bases that match TRBD2. Losses at the gene ends were 2 bases for V and 2 bases for J; bases not matched to a gene: 2. Germline values: CDR1 WSHSY, CDR2 SAAADI. The CDR3 is made up of 16 amino acids. The CDR3 DNA sequence: TGCGCCAGCAGTGAGGGGACTAGCGGGAGCCCCTACGAGCAGTACTTC. Protein: CASSEGTSGSPYEQYF.

V usage is TRBV10-1 and J usage is TRBJ2-7; a possible D gene is TRBD1 (6 bases). The CDR3 consists of 15 residues. The V gene's germline CDR1 is WNHNN and CDR2 SYGVQD (reference sequence). V lost 6 bases to trimming and J lost 5 bases, with 20 bases between them. CDR3 nucleotide sequence: TGCGCCAGCAGCCCGCGTCAGGGGCGACGGGACGAGCAGTACTTC. Translation: CASSPRQGRRDEQYF.

The V and J genes are TRBV27 and TRBJ2-1; perhaps D is TRBD1 or TRBD2 (5 bases each). The germline CDR1 and CDR2 sequences are MNHEY and SMNVEV (reference sequence). V was clipped by 1 base and J by 8 bases, with 6 bases between them. CDR3 length equals 12 residues. CDR3: CASSLLGDEQFF. Here the CDR3 DNA reads TGTGCCAGCAGTTTATTGGGGGATGAGCAGTTCTTC.

This chain uses TRBV23-1 with TRBJ2-7, with 8 nucleotides matching TRBD2. TRBV23-1 is an ORF; its function is uncertain. There are 13 residues in the CDR3. J lost 3 bases, V lost 9 bases, and 7 bases had no gene match. The CDR3 loop is CASRSGTFYEQYF. CDR3 DNA sequence: TGCGCCAGTCGTAGCGGGACATTCTACGAGCAGTACTTC.

The chain combines TRBV19 with TRBJ2-3, with D hard to call. The CDR3 is made up of 12 amino acids. Trimming removed 7 bases from V and 6 bases from J, with 11 bases in between. Germline V gene lookup returns CDR1 LNHDA and CDR2 SQIVND (reference sequence). The CDR3 coding sequence is TGTGCCAGTAAGAACGTTTACGATACGCAGTATTTT. Translated: CASKNVYDTQYF.

The chain employs TRBV18 and TRBJ1-2; no clear D gene. The CDR3 length is 16 residues. The germline V and J ends were trimmed by 3 bases and 5 bases, with 19 bases remaining between them. Per the germline V gene, CDR1 is KGHSH and CDR2 is LQKENI. CDR3 DNA sequence: TGTGCCAGCTCACCTCTCCGGGCCCCGGATATATATGGCTACACCTTC. Its protein product is CASSPLRAPDIYGYTF. Looking up the rest from reference TRBV18 and TRBJ1-2 gives the full variable domain: NAGVMQNPRHLVRRRGQEARLRCSPMKGHSHVYWYRQLPEEGLKFMVYLQKENIIDESGMPKERFSAEFPKEGPSILRIQQVVRGDSAAYFCASSPLRAPDIYGYTFGSGTRLTVV.

This chain joins TRBV5-1 and TRBJ1-4, with D possibly TRBD1 on 5 matching bases. The V and J ends lost 0 bases and 4 bases respectively, with 10 bases between them. The CDR3 loop spans 15 amino acids. In germline, CDR1 is SGHRS, CDR2 YFSETQ. DNA of the CDR3: TGCGCCAGCAGCTTGGGGGGACGCATTAATGAAAAACTGTTTTTT. Protein sequence: CASSLGGRINEKLFF.

This chain joins TRBV6-6 and TRBJ1-6; TRBD1 might be the D (6 bases). V was shortened by 2 bases and J by 6 bases, with 11 bases between the two germline ends. Germline V gene sequence: CDR1 MNHNY, CDR2 SVGAGI (reference sequence). The CDR3 totals 15 residues. CDR3 nucleotide sequence: TGTGCCAGCAGTTACCGTGGACAGACTAATTCACCCCTCCACTTT. It specifies CASSYRGQTNSPLHF.

Comments on this clone: This specimen includes other DNA sequences encoding the same CDR3. The chain joins TRBV9 to TRBJ2-3; TRBD2 matches 8 bases. This CDR3 contains 14 residues. The germline gives CDR1 SGDLS, CDR2 YYNGEE. V shed 0 bases and J 3 bases; nucleotides not matched to a gene: 0. CDR3: CASSVASGTDTQYF. The CDR3 DNA reads as TGTGCCAGCAGCGTAGCTAGCGGGACAGATACGCAGTATTTT.